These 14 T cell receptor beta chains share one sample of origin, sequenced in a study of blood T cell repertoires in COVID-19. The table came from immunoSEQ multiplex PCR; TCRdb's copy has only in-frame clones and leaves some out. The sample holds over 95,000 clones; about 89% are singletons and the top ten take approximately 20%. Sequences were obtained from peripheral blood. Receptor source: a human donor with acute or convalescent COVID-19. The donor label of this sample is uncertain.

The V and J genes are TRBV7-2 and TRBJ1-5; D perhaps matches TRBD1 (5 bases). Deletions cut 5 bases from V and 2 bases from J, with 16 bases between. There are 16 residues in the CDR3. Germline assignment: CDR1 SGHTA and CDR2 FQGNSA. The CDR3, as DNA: TGTGCCAGCAGCCCTGGGATAGGGGCTGGCAATCAGCCCCAGCATTTT. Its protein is CASSPGIGAGNQPQHF.

CDR3 loop: CSARSPEGKSGTQYF. DNA of the CDR3: TGCAGCGCCCGTTCCCCGGAGGGTAAATCCGGTACGCAGTATTTT. The chain combines TRBV29-1 with TRBJ2-3; a weak D match, TRBD2 (6 bases). The V gene's germline CDR1 is SQVTM and CDR2 ANQGSEA. CDR3 length: 15 amino acids. The ends were cut back, 7 bases at V and 8 bases at J, with 25 bases in the middle.

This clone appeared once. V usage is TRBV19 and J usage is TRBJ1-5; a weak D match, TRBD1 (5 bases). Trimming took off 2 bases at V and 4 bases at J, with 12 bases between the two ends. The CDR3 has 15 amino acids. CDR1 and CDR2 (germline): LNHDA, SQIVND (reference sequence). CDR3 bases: TGTGCCAGTAGTATATGGCAGGGCCCTAATCAGCCCCAGCATTTT. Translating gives CASSIWQGPNQPQHF. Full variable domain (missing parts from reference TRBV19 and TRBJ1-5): DGGITQSPKYLFRKEGQNVTLSCEQNLNHDAMYWYRQDPGQGLRLIYYSQIVNDFQKGDIAEGYSVSREKKESFPLTVTSAQKNPTAFYLCASSIWQGPNQPQHFGDGTRLSIL.

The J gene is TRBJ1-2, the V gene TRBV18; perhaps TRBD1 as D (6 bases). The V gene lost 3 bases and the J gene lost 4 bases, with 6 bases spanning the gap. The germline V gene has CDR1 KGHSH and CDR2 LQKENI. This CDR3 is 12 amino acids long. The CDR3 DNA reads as TGTGCCAGCTCACCGACAGGCTATGGCTACACCTTC. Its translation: CASSPTGYGYTF.

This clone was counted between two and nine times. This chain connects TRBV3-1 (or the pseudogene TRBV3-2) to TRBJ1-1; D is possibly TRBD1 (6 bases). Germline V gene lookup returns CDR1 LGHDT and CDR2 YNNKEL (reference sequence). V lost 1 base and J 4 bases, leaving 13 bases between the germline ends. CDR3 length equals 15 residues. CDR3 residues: CASSQGPGASTEAFF. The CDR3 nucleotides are TGTGCCAGCAGCCAAGGCCCAGGGGCGTCCACTGAAGCTTTCTTT.

The CDR3 coding sequence is TGTGCCAGTAGTCCGGGACAGCTTAGCAATCAGCCCCAGCATTTT. This sequence encodes CASSPGQLSNQPQHF. This chain uses TRBV19 with TRBJ1-5; 7 bases map to TRBD1. The CDR3 has 15 residues. The V gene end was trimmed by 5 bases and the J gene end by 0 bases; junction bases not matched to a gene: 4. The V gene's germline CDR1 is LNHDA and CDR2 SQIVND (reference sequence).

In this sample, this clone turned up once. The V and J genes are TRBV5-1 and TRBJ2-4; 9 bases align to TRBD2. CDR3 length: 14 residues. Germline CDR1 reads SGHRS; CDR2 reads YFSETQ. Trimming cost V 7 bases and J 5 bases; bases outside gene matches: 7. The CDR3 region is CASSPSGTENIQYF. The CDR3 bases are TGCGCCAGCTCCCCTAGCGGGACGGAAAACATTCAGTACTTC. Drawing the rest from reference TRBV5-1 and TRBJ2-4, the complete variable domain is KAGVTQTPRYLIKTRGQQVTLSCSPISGHRSVSWYQQTPGQGLQFLFEYFSETQRNKGNFPGRFSGRQFSNSRSEMNVSTLELGDSALYLCASSPSGTENIQYFGAGTRLSVL.

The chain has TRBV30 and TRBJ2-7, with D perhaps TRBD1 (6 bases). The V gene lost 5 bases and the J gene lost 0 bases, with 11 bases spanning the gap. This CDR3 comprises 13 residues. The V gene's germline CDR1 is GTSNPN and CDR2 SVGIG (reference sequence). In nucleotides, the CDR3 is TGTGCCTGGGGCAGGGGAATCTCCTACGAGCAGTACTTC. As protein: CAWGRGISYEQYF.

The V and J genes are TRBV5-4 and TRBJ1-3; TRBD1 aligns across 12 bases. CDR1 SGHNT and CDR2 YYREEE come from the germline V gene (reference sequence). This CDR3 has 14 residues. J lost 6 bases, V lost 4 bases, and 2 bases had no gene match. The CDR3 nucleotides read TGTGCCAGCAGCCCGGGACAGGGGGCAAACACCATATATTTT. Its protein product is CASSPGQGANTIYF.

For the CDR3, the DNA is TGTGCCAGCAGTGGAGGCGCCGGCTCGGCCGAGCAGTACTTC. Its protein product is CASSGGAGSAEQYF. This chain links TRBV28 with TRBJ2-7; the D gene is possibly TRBD2 (5 bases). The CDR3 is 14 residues long. Trimming pared 5 bases from V and 6 bases from J, leaving 17 bases between. CDR1 is MDHEN and CDR2 is SYDVKM in the germline V gene.

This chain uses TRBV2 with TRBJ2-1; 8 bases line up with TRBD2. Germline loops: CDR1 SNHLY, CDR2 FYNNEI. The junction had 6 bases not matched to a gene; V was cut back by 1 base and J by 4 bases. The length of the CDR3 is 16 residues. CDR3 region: CASSEGKREIYNEQFF. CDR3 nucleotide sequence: TGTGCCAGCAGTGAAGGGAAGCGGGAGATATACAATGAGCAGTTCTTC.

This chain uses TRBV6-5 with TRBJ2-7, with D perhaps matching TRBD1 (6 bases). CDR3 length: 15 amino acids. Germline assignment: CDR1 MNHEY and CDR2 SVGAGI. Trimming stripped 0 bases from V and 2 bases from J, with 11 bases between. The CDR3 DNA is TGTGCCAGCAGTTACTCGTGGGACAAGCCCTACGAGCAGTACTTC. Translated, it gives CASSYSWDKPYEQYF.

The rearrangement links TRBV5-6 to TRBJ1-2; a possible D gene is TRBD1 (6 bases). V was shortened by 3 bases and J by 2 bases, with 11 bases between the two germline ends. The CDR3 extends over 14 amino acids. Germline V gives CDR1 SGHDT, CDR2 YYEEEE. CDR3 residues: CASSYRTDNYGYTF. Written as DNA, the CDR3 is TGTGCCAGCAGCTATCGGACAGACAACTATGGCTACACCTTC. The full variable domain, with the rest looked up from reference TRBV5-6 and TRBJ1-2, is DAGVTQSPTHLIKTRGQQVTLRCSPKSGHDTVSWYQQALGQGPQFIFQYYEEEERQRGNFPDRFSGHQFPNYSSELNVNALLLGDSALYLCASSYRTDNYGYTFGSGTRLTVV.

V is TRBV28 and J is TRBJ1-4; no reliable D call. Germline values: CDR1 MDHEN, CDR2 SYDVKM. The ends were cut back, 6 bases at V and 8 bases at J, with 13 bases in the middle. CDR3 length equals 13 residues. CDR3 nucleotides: TGTGCCAGCAGCGAGGGTGTGCAGGAAAAACTGTTTTTT. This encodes CASSEGVQEKLFF.